The following is a T cell receptor (beta chain) sequence with its context. The source of the sample is a study of blood T cell repertoires in COVID-19. Looking at the study overall: Sites in the United States, Italy and Spain provided acute and convalescent COVID-19 samples. PBMCs, B-cell-depleted T cells, or T cells were the source of the cDNA or gDNA that made up the material.

Germline CDR1 and CDR2: SGHTA and FQGTGA. The CDR3 consists of 14 residues. The V and J ends lost 6 bases and 5 bases respectively, with 16 bases between them. Method: immunoSEQ multiplex PCR; TCRdb's copy keeps in-frame clones and lacks some. This table holds some 320,000 clones, 88% found once. The material sequenced was peripheral blood. This TCR was recovered from a woman aged 30 to 39 who had recovered from COVID-19. The chain is built from TRBV7-3 and TRBJ2-5, with a possible D match to TRBD1 (6 bases). In DNA form, the CDR3 reads TGTGCCAGCAGTTTGTTACACAGGGTGGAGACCCAGTACTTC. Its translation: CASSLLHRVETQYF.